This TCR beta chain comes out of a study of T cell responses to AZD1222 COVID-19 vaccine. The CDR3 is made up of 11 amino acids. CDR1 is KGHSH, CDR2 LQKENI, per germline. V lost 5 bases, J lost 8 bases, and 7 bases lay in between. TCRdb's copy holds only in-frame clones and misses some; the assay was immunoSEQ multiplex PCR. The sample has about 130,000 clones, roughly 82% seen once; the top ten hold roughly 4%. As regards this clone: Its antigen is currently unknown.

Points from the study as a whole: Just a handful of AZD1222 recipients were seropositive at baseline. Increases in Spike-specific TCR breadth and depth were seen after two AZD1222 doses.

The V call is TRBV18, the J call TRBJ1-3; TRBD1 is a possible D gene (5 bases). This sequence was found in an adult in good health. The sample consisted of peripheral blood, taken on day 0 of AZD1222 vaccination. CDR3 nucleotides: TGTGCCAGCTCATCGGGGGACACCATATATTTT. It encodes CASSSGDTIYF. The variable domain in full, completed from reference TRBV18 and TRBJ1-3, reads NAGVMQNPRHLVRRRGQEARLRCSPMKGHSHVYWYRQLPEEGLKFMVYLQKENIIDESGMPKERFSAEFPKEGPSILRIQQVVRGDSAAYFCASSSGDTIYFGEGSWLTVV.